The T cell receptor (beta chain) under discussion was sequenced for a study of blood T cell repertoires in COVID-19. Study context: Samples of COVID-19 (acute and convalescent) were obtained from the United States, Italy and Spain. The cDNA or gDNA used as material had been derived from T cells, B-cell-depleted T cells, or PBMCs.

Living in roughly 23 US areas, the participants were between 18 and 89 years of age. Membership in each cohort depended on participant-reported clinical history. Repertoires were generated with immunoSEQ multiplex PCR, while TCRdb's copy carries only in-frame clones and drops some. This sample carries 250,000 to 350,000 clones, roughly 87% of them seen once, and the ten largest clones take approximately 5.3%. The junction had 11 bases not matched to a gene; V was cut back by 0 bases and J by 4 bases. CDR3 size: 18 residues. Germline lookup yields CDR1 MGHRA and CDR2 YSYEKL. The genes are TRBV4-1 and TRBJ1-4, with 7 bases lining up with TRBD1. Sequenced material: PBMCs or T cells enriched from blood (not recorded which). The sequence derives from a woman in her 30s who had recovered from COVID-19. Written as DNA, the CDR3 is TGCGCCAGCAGCCAAGATAGGGGGCAGATCCTTAGTAATGAAAAACTGTTTTTT. Residues: CASSQDRGQILSNEKLFF.